The 4 T cell receptor beta chains reported below all come from one sample, sequenced in a study of cytomegalovirus exposure and HLA in healthy donors. PCR involved 60 Vbeta and 13 Jbeta primers. Clones were sequenced by immunoSEQ multiplex PCR, and TCRdb holds only the in-frame ones, with some missing. The table lists around 140,000 clones, 60% to 80% of them singletons, with 1.1% in the top ten. Specimen: PBMCs. The source of these receptors is a male donor in good health and CMV-seronegative.

The rearrangement links TRBV6-1 to TRBJ1-2; D is unresolved. Germline V lookup: CDR1 MNHNS, CDR2 SASEGT. This CDR3 is built from 14 residues. V lost 0 bases to trimming and J lost 2 bases, with 7 bases between them. The CDR3 sequence is CASSEAAANYGYTF. CDR3 DNA sequence: TGTGCCAGCAGTGAAGCGGCAGCGAACTATGGCTACACCTTC.

In its sample, this clone was seen once. V is TRBV6-5 and J is TRBJ1-5; D is ambiguous. Germline V CDR1 and CDR2: MNHEY, SVGAGI. The CDR3 totals 14 residues. V was cut by 5 bases and J by 6 bases, with 14 bases left in between. CDR3 protein: CASSDRTGSQPQHF. The CDR3 coding sequence is TGTGCCAGCAGTGACCGAACGGGTAGTCAGCCCCAGCATTTT.

The chain is built from TRBV30 and TRBJ2-7; D is possibly TRBD1 (5 bases). The CDR3 length is 15 residues. Germline CDR1 and CDR2: GTSNPN and SVGIG (reference sequence). The V end was cut by 0 bases, the J end by 3 bases, with 15 bases between. CDR3 residues: CAWSVPAGWFYEQYF. As DNA, the CDR3 is TGTGCCTGGAGTGTACCGGCAGGGTGGTTCTACGAGCAGTACTTC. The full variable domain, rest sourced from reference TRBV30 and TRBJ2-7, is SQTIHQWPATLVQPVGSPLSLECTVEGTSNPNLYWYRQAAGRGLQLLFYSVGIGQISSEVPQNLSASRPQDRQFILSSKKLLLSDSGFYLCAWSVPAGWFYEQYFGPGTRLTVT.

The table lists this clone with a few counts. The rearrangement links TRBV5-6 to TRBJ1-1, with 8 positions matching TRBD1. This CDR3 contains 14 residues. After removal of 4 bases from V and 5 bases from J, the junction contained 7 bases not matched to a gene. In germline, CDR1 is SGHDT, CDR2 YYEEEE. DNA of the CDR3: TGTGCCAGCAGCCAAACAGGGGGGGAGACTGAAGCTTTCTTT. Translation gives CASSQTGGETEAFF.